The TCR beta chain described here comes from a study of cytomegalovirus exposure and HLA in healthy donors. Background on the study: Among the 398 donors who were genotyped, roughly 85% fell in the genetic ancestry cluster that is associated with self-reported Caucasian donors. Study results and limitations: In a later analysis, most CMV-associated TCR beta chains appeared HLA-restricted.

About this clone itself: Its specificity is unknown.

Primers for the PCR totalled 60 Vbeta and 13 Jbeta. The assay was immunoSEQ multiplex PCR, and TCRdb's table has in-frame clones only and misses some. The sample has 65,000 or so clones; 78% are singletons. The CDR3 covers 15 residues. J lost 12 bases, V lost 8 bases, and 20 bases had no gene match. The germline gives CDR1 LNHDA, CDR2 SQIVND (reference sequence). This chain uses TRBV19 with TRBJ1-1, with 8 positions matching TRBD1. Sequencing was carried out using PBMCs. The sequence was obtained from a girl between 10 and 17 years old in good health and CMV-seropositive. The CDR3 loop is CASRDRQGHITPSFF. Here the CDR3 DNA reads TGTGCCAGTCGGGATCGACAGGGGCACATTACTCCGTCTTTCTTT.